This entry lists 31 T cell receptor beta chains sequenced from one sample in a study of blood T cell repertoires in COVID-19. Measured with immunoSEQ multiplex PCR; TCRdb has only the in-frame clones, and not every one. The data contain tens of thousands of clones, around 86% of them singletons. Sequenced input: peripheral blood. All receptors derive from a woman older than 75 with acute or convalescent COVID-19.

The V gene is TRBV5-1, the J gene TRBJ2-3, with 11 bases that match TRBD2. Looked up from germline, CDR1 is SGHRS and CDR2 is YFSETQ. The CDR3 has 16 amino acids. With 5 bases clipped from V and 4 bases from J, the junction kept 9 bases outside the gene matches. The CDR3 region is CASRDLSGRAPDTQYF. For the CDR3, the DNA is TGCGCCAGCAGGGACCTTAGCGGGAGGGCCCCAGATACGCAGTATTTT.

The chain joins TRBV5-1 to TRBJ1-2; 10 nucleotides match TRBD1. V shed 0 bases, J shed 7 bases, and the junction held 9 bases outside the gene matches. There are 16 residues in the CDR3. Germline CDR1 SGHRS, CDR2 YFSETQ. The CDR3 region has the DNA TGCGCCAGCAGCTTGGCCGGCGACAGGGGGCATGCTGGCTACACCTTC. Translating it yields CASSLAGDRGHAGYTF.

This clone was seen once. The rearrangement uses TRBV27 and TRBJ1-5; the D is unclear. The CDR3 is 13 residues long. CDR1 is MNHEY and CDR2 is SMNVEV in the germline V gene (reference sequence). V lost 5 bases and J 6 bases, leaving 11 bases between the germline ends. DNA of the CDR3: TGTGCCAGCAGTGCCCTGTGGAGTCAGCCCCAGCATTTT. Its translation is CASSALWSQPQHF.

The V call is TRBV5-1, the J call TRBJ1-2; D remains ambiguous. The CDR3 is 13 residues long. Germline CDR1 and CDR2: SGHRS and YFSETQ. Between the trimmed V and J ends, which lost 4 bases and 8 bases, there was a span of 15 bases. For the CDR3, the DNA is TGCGCCAGCAGCGAAAGGGCCGCGGGGGGCTACACCTTC. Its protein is CASSERAAGGYTF.

This chain's CDR3 is CASSTGQGALNEQYF. In nucleotides, the CDR3 is TGCGCCAGCAGCACTGGACAGGGGGCCCTTAACGAGCAGTACTTC. The V and J genes are TRBV5-1 and TRBJ2-7; 11 nucleotides match TRBD1. J lost 5 bases, V lost 4 bases, and 8 bases had no gene match. Looked up from germline, CDR1 is SGHRS and CDR2 is YFSETQ. The CDR3 length is 15 residues.

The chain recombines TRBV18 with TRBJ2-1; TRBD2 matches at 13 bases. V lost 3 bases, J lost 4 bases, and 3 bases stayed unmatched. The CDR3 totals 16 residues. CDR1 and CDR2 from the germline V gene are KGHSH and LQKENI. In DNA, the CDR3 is TGTGCCAGCTCACCTCTGACTAGCGGGAGGTACAATGAGCAGTTCTTC. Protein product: CASSPLTSGRYNEQFF.

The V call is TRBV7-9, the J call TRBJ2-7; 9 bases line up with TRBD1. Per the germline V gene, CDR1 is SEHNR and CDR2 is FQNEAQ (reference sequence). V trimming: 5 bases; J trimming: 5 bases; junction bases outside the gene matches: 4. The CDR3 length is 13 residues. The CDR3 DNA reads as TGTGCCAGCAGCAACAGGGGGCAACACGAGCAGTACTTC. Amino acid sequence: CASSNRGQHEQYF.

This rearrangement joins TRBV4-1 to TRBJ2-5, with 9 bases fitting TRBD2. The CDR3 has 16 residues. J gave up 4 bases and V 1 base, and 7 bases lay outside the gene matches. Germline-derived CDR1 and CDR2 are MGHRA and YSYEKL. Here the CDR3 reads CASSQVGLAGRETQYF. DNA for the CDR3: TGCGCCAGCAGCCAAGTTGGCCTAGCGGGAAGAGAGACCCAGTACTTC.

The CDR3 DNA is TGTGCCAGCAGACGACTGGACAGGGGATCCTACGAGCAGTACTTC. Protein sequence: CASRRLDRGSYEQYF. The rearrangement joins TRBV5-6 to TRBJ2-7, with TRBD1 matching over 9 bases. The V segment lost 5 bases and the J segment 1 base; nucleotides outside the gene matches: 7. The germline gives CDR1 SGHDT, CDR2 YYEEEE. This CDR3 contains 15 residues. The full variable domain, rest sourced from reference TRBV5-6 and TRBJ2-7, is DAGVTQSPTHLIKTRGQQVTLRCSPKSGHDTVSWYQQALGQGPQFIFQYYEEEERQRGNFPDRFSGHQFPNYSSELNVNALLLGDSALYLCASRRLDRGSYEQYFGPGTRLTVT.

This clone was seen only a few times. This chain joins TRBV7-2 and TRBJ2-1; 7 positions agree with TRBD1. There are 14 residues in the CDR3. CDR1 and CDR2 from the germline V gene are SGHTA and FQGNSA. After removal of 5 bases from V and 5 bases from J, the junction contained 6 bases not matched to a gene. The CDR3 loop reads CASSPRDRDNEQFF. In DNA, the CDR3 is TGTGCCAGCAGCCCCCGGGACAGAGACAATGAGCAGTTCTTC.

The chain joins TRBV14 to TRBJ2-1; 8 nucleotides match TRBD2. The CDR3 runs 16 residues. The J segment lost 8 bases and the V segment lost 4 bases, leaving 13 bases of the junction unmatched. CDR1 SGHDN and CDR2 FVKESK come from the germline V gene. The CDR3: CASSPSGVGGVDEQFF. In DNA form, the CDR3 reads TGTGCCAGCAGCCCCTCGGGAGTCGGGGGGGTCGATGAGCAGTTCTTC.

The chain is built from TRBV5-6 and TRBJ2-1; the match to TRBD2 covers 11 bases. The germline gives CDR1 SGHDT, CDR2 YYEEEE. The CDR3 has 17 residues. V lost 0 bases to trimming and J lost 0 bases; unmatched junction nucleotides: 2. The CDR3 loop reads CASSLVTSGTSYNEQFF. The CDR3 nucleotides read TGTGCCAGCAGCTTGGTGACTAGCGGGACCTCCTACAATGAGCAGTTCTTC. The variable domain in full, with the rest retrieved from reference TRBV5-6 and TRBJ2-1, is DAGVTQSPTHLIKTRGQQVTLRCSPKSGHDTVSWYQQALGQGPQFIFQYYEEEERQRGNFPDRFSGHQFPNYSSELNVNALLLGDSALYLCASSLVTSGTSYNEQFFGPGTRLTVL.

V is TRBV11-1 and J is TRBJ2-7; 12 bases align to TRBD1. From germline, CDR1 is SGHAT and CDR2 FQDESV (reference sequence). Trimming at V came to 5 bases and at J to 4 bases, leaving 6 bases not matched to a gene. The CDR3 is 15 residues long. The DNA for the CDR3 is TGTGCCAGCAGCAATGGGGGACAGGGGGCGTACGAGCAGTACTTC. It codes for CASSNGGQGAYEQYF.

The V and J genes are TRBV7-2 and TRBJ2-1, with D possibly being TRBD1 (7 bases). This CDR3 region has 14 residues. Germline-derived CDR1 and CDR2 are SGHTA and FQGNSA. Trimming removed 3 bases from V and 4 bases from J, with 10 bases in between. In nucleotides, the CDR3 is TGTGCCAGCAGCTTCAGGGGGGAATACAATGAGCAGTTCTTC. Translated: CASSFRGEYNEQFF.

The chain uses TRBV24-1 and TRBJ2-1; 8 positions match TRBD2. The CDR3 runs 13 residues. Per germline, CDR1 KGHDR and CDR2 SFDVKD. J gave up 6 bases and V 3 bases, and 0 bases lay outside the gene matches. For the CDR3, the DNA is TGTGCCACCAGTGATGGGACTAGCAATGAGCAGTTCTTC. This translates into CATSDGTSNEQFF.

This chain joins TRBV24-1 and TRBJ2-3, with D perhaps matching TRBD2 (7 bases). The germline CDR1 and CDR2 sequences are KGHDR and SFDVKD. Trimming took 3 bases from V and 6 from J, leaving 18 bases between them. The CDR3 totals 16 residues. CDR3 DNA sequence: TGTGCCACCAGTGATCCATCAGGCGGGGGCGCGGATACGCAGTATTTT. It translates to CATSDPSGGGADTQYF.

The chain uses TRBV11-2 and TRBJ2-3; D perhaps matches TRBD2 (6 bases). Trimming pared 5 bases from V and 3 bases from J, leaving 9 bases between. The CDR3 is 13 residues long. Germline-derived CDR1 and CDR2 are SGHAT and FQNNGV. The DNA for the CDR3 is TGTGCCAGCAGCCCTGGGGGGACAGATACGCAGTATTTT. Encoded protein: CASSPGGTDTQYF. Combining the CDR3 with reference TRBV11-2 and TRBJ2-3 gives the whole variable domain EAGVAQSPRYKIIEKRQSVAFWCNPISGHATLYWYQQILGQGPKLLIQFQNNGVVDDSQLPKDRFSAERLKGVDSTLKIQPAKLEDSAVYLCASSPGGTDTQYFGPGTRLTVL.

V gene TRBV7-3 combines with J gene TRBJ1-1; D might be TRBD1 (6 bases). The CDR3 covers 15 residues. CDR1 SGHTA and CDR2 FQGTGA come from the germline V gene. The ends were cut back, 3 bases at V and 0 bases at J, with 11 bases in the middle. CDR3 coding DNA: TGTGCCAGCAGCTTCCTCGGACAGCTGAACACTGAAGCTTTCTTT. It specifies CASSFLGQLNTEAFF.

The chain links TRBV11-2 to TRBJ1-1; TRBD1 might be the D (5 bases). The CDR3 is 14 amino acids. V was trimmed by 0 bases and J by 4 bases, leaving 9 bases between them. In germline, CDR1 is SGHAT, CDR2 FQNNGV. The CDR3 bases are TGTGCCAGCAGCTTAGATCCCGGGGGCACTGAAGCTTTCTTT. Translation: CASSLDPGGTEAFF.

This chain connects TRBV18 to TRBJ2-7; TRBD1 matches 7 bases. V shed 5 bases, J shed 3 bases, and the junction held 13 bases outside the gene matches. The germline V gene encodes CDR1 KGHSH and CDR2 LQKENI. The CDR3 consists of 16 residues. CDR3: CASSNTTGWPLYEQYF. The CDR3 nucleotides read TGTGCCAGCTCAAATACGACAGGGTGGCCTCTCTACGAGCAGTACTTC.

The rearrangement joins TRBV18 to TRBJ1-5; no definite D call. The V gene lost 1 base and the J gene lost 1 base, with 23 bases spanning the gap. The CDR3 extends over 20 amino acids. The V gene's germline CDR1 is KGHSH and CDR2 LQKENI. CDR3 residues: CASSPLRELTGIVSNQPQHF. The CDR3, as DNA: TGTGCCAGCTCACCACTACGGGAACTGACCGGTATAGTGAGCAATCAGCCCCAGCATTTT.

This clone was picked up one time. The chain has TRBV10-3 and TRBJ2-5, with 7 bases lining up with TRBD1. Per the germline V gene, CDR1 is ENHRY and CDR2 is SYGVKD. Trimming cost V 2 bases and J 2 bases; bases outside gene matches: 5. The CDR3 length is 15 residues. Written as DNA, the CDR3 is TGTGCCATCAGTGAGGAGGGGGCAGGACAAGAGACCCAGTACTTC. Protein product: CAISEEGAGQETQYF.

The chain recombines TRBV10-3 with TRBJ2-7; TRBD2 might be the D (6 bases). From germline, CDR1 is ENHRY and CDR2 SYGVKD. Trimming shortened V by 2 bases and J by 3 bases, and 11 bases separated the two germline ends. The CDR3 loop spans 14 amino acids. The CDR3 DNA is TGTGCCATCAGTGAGAGGGGTAGCGGCTACGAGCAGTACTTC. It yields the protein CAISERGSGYEQYF.

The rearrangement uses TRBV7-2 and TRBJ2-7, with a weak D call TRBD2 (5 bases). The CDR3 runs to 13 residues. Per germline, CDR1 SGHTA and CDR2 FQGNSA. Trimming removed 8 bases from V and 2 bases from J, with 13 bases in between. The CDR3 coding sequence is TGTGCCAGCGGACTGCCTGCGACCTACGAGCAGTACTTC. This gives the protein CASGLPATYEQYF.

CDR3 nucleotide sequence: TGCGCCAGCAGCAACGACAGACCCGATTTGGGAGAGCAGTACTTC. Protein sequence: CASSNDRPDLGEQYF. This chain joins TRBV5-1 and TRBJ2-7, with D perhaps matching TRBD1 (5 bases). The CDR3 extends over 15 amino acids. Germline CDR1 is SGHRS and CDR2 is YFSETQ. Trimming left V 4 bases short and J 7 bases short, with 21 bases between.

For the CDR3, the DNA is TGTGCCAGCAGTGAAGAGCGGGGCGGTTATACGCAGTATTTT. This sequence encodes CASSEERGGYTQYF. The gene calls are TRBV2 and TRBJ2-3; 7 bases map to TRBD2. There are 14 residues in the CDR3. Germline V gene data show CDR1 as SNHLY and CDR2 as FYNNEI. The trim removed 1 base at V and 7 bases at J, leaving 5 bases unmatched. The variable domain in full, completed from reference TRBV2 and TRBJ2-3, reads EPEVTQTPSHQVTQMGQEVILRCVPISNHLYFYWYRQILGQKVEFLVSFYNNEISEKSEIFDDQFSVERPDGSNFTLKIRSTKLEDSAMYFCASSEERGGYTQYFGPGTRLTVL.

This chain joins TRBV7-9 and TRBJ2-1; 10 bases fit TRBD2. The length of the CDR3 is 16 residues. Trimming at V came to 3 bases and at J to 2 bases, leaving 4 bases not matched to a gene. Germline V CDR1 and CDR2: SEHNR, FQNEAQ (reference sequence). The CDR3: CASSFGLAATYNEQFF. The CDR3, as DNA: TGTGCCAGCAGCTTTGGACTAGCGGCAACCTACAATGAGCAGTTCTTC.

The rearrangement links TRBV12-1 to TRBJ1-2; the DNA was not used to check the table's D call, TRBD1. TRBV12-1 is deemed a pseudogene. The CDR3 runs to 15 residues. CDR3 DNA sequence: TGTGCCAGCAGCTTGACTCAGGGGCCCCGGGGTGGCTACACCTTC. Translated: CASSLTQGPRGGYTF.

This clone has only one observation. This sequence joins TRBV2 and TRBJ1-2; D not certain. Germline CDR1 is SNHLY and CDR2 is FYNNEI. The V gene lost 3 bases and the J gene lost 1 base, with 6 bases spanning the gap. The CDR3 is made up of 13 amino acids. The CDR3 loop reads CASSDYSNYGYTF. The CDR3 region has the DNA TGTGCCAGCAGTGACTACAGTAACTATGGCTACACCTTC. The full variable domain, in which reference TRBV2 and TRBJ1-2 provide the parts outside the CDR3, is EPEVTQTPSHQVTQMGQEVILRCVPISNHLYFYWYRQILGQKVEFLVSFYNNEISEKSEIFDDQFSVERPDGSNFTLKIRSTKLEDSAMYFCASSDYSNYGYTFGSGTRLTVV.

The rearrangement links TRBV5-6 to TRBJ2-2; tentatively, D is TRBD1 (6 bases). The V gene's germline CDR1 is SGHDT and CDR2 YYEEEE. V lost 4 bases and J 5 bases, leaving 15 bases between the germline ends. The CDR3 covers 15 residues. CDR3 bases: TGTGCCAGCAGCCTAACAGGGTCCCTAACCGGGGAGCTGTTTTTT. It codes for CASSLTGSLTGELFF.

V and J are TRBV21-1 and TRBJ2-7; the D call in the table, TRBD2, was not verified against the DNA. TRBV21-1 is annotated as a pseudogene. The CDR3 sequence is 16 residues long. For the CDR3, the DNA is TGTGCCAGCAGCACGCCCGGAGAGACTCCCCCCTACGAGCAGTACTTC. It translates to CASSTPGETPPYEQYF.